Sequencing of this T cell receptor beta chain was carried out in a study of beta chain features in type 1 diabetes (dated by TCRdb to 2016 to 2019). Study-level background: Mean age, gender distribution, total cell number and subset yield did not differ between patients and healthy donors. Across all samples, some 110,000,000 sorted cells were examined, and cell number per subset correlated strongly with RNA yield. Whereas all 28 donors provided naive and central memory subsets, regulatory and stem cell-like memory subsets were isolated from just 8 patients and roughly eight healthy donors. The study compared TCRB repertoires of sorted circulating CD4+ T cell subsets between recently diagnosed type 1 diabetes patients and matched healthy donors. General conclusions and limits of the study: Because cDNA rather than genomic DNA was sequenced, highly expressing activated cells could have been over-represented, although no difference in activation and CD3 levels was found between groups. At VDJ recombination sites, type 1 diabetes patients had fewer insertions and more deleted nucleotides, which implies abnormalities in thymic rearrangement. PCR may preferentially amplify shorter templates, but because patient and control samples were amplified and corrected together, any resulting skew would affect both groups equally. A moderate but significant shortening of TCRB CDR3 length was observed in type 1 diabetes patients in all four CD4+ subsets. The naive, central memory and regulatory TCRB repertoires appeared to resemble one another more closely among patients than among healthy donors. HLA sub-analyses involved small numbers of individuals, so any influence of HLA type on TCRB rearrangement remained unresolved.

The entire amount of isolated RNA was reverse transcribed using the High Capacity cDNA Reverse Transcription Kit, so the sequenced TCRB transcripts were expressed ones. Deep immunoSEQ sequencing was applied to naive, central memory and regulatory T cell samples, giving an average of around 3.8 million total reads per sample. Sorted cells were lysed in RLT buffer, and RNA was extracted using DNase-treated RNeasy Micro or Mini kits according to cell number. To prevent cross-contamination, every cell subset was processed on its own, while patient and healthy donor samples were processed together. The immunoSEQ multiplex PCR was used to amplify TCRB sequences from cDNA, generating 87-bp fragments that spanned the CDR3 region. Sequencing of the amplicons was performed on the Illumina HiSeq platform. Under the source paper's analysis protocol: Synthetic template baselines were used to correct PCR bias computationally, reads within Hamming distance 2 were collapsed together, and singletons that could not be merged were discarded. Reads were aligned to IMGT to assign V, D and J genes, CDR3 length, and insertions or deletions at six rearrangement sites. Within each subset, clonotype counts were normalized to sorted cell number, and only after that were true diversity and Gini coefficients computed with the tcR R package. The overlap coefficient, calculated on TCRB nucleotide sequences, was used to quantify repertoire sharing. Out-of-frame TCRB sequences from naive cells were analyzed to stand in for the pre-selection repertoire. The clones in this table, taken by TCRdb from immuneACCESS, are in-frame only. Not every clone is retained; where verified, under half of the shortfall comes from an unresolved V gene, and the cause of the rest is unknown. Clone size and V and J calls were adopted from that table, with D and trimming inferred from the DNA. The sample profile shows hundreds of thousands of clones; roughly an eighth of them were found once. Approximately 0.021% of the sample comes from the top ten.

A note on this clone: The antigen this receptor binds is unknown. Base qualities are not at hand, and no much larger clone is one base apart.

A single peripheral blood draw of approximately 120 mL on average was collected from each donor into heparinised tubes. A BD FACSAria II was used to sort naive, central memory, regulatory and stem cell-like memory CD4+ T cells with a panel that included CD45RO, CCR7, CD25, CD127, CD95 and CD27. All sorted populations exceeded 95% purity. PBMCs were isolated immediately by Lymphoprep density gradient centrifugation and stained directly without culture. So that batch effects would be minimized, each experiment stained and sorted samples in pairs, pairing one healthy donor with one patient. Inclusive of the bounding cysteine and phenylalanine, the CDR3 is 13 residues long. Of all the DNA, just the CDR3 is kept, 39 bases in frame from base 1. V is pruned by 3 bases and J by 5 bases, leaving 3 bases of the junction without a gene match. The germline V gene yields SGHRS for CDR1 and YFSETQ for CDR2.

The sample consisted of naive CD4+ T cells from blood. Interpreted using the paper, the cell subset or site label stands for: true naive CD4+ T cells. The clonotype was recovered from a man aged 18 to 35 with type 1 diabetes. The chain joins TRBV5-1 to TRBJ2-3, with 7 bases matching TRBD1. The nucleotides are TGCGCCAGCAGCTCCACAGGGGAAGATACGCAGTATTTT. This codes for CASSSTGEDTQYF.